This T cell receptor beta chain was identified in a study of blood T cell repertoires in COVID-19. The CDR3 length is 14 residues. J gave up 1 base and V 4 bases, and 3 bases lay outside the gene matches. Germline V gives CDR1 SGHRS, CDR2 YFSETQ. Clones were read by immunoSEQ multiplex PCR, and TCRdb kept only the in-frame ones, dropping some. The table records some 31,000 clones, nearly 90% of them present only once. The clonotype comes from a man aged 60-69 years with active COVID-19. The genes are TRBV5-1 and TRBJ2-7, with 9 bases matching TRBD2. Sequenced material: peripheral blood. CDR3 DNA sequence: TGCGCCAGCAGCATCAGCGGGGGGTCCTACGAGCAGTACTTC. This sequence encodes CASSISGGSYEQYF.